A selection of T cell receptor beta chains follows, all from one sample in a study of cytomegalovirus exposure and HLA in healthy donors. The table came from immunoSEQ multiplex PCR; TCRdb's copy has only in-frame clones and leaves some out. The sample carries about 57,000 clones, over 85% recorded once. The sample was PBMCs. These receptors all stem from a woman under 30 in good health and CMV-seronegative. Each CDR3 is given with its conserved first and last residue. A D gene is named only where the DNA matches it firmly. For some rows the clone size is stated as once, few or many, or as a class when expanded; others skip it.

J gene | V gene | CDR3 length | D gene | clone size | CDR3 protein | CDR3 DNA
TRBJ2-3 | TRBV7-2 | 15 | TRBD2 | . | CASSLLAGGVGTQYF | TGTGCCAGCAGCTTACTAGCGGGGGGGGTTGGTACGCAGTATTTT
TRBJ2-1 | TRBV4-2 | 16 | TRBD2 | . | CASSLGTSGGVYEQFF | TGTGCCAGCAGCCTCGGGACTAGCGGGGGGGTCTATGAGCAGTTCTTC
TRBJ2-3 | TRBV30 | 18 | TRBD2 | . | CAWSVPGGLSYFTDTQYF | TGTGCCTGGAGTGTACCGGGGGGTCTTTCCTATTTCACAGATACGCAGTATTTT
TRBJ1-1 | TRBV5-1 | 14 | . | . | CASSAGQLNTEAFF | TGCGCCAGCAGCGCCGGACAGCTCAACACTGAAGCTTTCTTT
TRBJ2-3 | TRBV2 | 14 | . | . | CASSVGSLGDTQYF | TGTGCCAGCAGTGTAGGGAGTTTGGGAGATACGCAGTATTTT
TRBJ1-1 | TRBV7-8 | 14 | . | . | CASSSTEWNTEAFF | TGTGCCAGCAGCTCTACCGAATGGAACACTGAAGCTTTCTTT
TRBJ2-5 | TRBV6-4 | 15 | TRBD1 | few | CASSETGGTQETQYF | TGTGCCAGCAGTGAAACAGGGGGGACTCAAGAGACCCAGTACTTC
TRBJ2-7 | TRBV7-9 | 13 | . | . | CASSLAAVPEQYF | TGTGCCAGCAGCTTAGCGGCCGTCCCTGAGCAGTACTTC
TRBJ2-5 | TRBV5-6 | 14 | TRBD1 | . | CASSLKGAGETQYF | TGTGCCAGCAGCTTGAAGGGGGCGGGAGAGACCCAGTACTTC
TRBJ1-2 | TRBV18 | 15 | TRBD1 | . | CASSPGDRRLYGYTF | TGTGCCAGCTCACCCGGGGACAGGCGATTATACGGCTACACCTTC
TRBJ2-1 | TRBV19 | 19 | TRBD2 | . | CASSIGGLAGQSSYNEQFF | TGTGCCAGTAGTATCGGAGGACTAGCGGGGCAGAGCTCCTACAATGAGCAGTTCTTC
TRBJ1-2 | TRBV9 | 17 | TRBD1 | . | CASSEGFRDRETYGYTF | TGTGCCAGCAGTGAGGGGTTCCGGGACAGGGAAACCTATGGCTACACCTTC
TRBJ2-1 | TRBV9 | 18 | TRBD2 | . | CASSVAPLAGGPNNEQFF | TGTGCCAGCAGCGTAGCCCCACTAGCGGGGGGGCCAAACAATGAGCAGTTCTTC
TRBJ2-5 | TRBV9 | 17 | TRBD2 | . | CASSVGGTSGRGETQYF | TGTGCCAGCAGCGTAGGGGGGACTAGCGGGAGAGGAGAGACCCAGTACTTC
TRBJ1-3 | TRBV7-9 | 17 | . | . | CASSQGSRGFSGNTIYF | TGTGCCAGCAGCCAGGGATCCAGGGGTTTCTCTGGAAACACCATATATTTT
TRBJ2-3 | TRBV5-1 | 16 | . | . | CASSLGVTPSTDTQYF | TGCGCCAGCAGCTTAGGAGTTACGCCTAGCACAGATACGCAGTATTTT
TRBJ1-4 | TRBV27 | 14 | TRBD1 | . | CASSFQGALEKLFF | TGTGCCAGCAGTTTCCAGGGGGCGCTTGAAAAACTGTTTTTT
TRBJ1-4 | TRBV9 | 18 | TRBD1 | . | CASSRQGVIHCACEKLFF | TGTGCCAGCTCGCGACAGGGAGTAATCCATTGTGCCTGTGAAAAACTGTTTTTT
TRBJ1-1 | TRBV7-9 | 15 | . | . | CASSSLSGGPSEAFF | TGTGCCAGCAGCTCCCTTTCGGGGGGGCCGAGTGAAGCTTTCTTT
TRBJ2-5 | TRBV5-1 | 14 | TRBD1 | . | CASSWGQFQETQYF | TGCGCCAGCAGCTGGGGACAGTTCCAAGAGACCCAGTACTTC
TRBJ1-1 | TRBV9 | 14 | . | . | CASSAAGMGGEAFF | TGTGCCAGCAGCGCTGCCGGGATGGGGGGTGAAGCTTTCTTT
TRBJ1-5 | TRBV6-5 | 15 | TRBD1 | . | CASSSLTGGEQPQHF | TGTGCCAGCAGTTCCTTGACAGGGGGTGAACAGCCCCAGCATTTT
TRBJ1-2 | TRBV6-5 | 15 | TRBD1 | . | CASRRTGAGVYGYTF | TGTGCCAGCAGACGGACAGGGGCGGGTGTCTATGGCTACACCTTC
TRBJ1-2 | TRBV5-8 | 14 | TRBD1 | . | CASSLGQGAYGYTF | TGTGCCAGCAGCTTGGGACAGGGGGCGTACGGCTACACCTTC
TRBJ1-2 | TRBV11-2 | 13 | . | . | CASSLVQEGGYTF | TGTGCCAGCAGCTTAGTCCAGGAGGGTGGCTACACCTTC
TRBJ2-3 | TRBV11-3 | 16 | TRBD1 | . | CASRPRQGLLEDTQYF | TGTGCCAGCAGACCTAGACAGGGTTTATTGGAAGATACGCAGTATTTT
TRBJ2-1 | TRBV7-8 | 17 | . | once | CASSLAQGSVSYNEQFF | TGTGCCAGCAGCTTAGCGCAGGGTAGTGTCTCCTACAATGAGCAGTTCTTC
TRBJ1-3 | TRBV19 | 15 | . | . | CASNPGTTSGNTIYF | TGTGCCAGTAACCCAGGGACAACCTCTGGAAACACCATATATTTT
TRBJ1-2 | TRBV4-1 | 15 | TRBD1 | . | CASSITGQGDYGYTF | TGCGCCAGCAGTATTACGGGACAGGGGGACTATGGCTACACCTTC
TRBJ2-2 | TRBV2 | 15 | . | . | CASSETRGLTGELFF | TGTGCCAGCAGTGAAACCCGCGGACTCACCGGGGAGCTGTTTTTT
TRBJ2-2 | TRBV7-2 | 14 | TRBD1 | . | CASSPRQGTGELFF | TGTGCCAGCAGCCCGAGACAGGGCACCGGGGAGCTGTTTTTT
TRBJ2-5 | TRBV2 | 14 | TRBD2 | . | CASRIAGYQETQYF | TGTGCCAGCAGAATAGCGGGGTACCAAGAGACCCAGTACTTC
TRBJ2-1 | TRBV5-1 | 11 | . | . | CASRLEVEQFF | TGCGCCAGCAGACTAGAGGTTGAGCAGTTCTTC
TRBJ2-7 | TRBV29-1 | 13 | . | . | CSVGILGGYEQYF | TGCAGCGTTGGTATTTTGGGGGGTTACGAGCAGTACTTC
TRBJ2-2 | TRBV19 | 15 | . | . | CASSISRGNTGELFF | TGTGCCAGTAGTATTTCTCGCGGGAACACCGGGGAGCTGTTTTTT
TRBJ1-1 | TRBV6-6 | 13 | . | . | CASSYRGYTEAFF | TGTGCCAGCAGTTACAGGGGCTACACTGAAGCTTTCTTT
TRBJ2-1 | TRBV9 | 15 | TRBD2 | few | CASSVGGLGFGEQFF | TGTGCCAGCAGCGTAGGGGGACTAGGGTTTGGTGAGCAGTTCTTC
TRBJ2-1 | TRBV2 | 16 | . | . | CASSELEDPPGNEQFF | TGTGCCAGCAGTGAATTAGAGGACCCCCCAGGGAATGAGCAGTTCTTC
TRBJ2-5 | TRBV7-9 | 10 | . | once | CASSPLRSYF | TGTGCCAGCAGCCCCCTCCGGAGCTACTTC
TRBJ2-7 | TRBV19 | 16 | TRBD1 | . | CASSIRDRARGYEQYF | TGTGCCAGTAGTATAAGGGACAGGGCCAGGGGCTACGAGCAGTACTTC
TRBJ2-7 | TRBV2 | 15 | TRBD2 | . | CASSEERGGRYEQYF | TGTGCCAGCAGTGAAGAACGCGGGGGGAGGTACGAGCAGTACTTC
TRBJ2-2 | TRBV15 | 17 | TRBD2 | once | CATSTTSGTRMYGELFF | TGTGCCACCAGCACCACCTCCGGGACTAGGATGTATGGGGAGCTGTTTTTT
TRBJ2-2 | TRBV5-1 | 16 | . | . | CASSLLGRGGTGELFF | TGCGCCAGCAGCTTGCTCGGTAGGGGAGGTACCGGGGAGCTGTTTTTT
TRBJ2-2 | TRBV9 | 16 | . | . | CASSVEVGANTGELFF | TGTGCCAGCAGCGTAGAAGTAGGAGCGAACACCGGGGAGCTGTTTTTT
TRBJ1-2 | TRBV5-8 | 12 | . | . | CASSLVISGYTF | TGTGCCAGCAGCTTGGTTATTTCTGGCTACACCTTC
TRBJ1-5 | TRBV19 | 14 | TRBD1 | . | CASSTRDRYQPQHF | TGTGCCAGTAGTACACGGGACAGGTATCAGCCCCAGCATTTT
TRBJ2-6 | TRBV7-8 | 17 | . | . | CASSFSVSPSGANVLTF | TGTGCCAGCAGCTTTTCGGTAAGCCCCTCTGGGGCCAACGTCCTGACTTTC
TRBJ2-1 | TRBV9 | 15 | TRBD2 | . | CASSAGGAVGNEQFF | TGTGCCAGCAGCGCCGGGGGGGCCGTAGGGAATGAGCAGTTCTTC
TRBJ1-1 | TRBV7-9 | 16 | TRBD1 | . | CASSSNTGALYTEAFF | TGTGCCAGCAGCTCAAATACAGGGGCTTTGTACACTGAAGCTTTCTTT
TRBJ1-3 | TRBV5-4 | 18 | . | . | CASSFGPPGDISGNTIYF | TGTGCCAGCAGCTTCGGGCCTCCTGGGGACATCTCTGGAAACACCATATATTTT
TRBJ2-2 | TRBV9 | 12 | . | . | CASSVVNGELFF | TGTGCCAGCAGCGTAGTCAACGGGGAGCTGTTTTTT
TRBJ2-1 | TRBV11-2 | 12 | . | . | CASSYTYNEQFF | TGTGCCAGCAGCTATACCTACAATGAGCAGTTCTTC
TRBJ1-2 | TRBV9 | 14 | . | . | CASGDSGGNYGYTF | TGTGCCAGCGGGGACTCGGGGGGTAACTATGGCTACACCTTC